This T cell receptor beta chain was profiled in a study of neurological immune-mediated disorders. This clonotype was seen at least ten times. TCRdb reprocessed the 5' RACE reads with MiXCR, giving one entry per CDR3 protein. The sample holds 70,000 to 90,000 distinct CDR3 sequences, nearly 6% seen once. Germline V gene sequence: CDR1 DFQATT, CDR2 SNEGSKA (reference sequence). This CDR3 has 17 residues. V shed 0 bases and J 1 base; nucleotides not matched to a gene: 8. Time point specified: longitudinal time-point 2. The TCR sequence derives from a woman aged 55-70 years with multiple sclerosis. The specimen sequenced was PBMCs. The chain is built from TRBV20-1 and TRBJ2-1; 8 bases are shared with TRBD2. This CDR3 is CSARDESGGSSYNEQFF. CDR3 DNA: TGCAGTGCTAGAGATGAGAGCGGGGGTTCTTCCTACAATGAGCAGTTCTTC.